This entry concerns a single T cell receptor beta chain. This record comes from a study of CD8 T cells in Susac syndrome. With random hexamers, 0.5 to 1 ug RNA was reverse transcribed. Across 54 Vbeta and 13 Jbeta, TCR beta CDR3 was amplified with immunoSEQ multiplex PCR. TCRdb redid the calling of the immunoSEQ multiplex PCR reads with MiXCR, one entry per CDR3 protein. The repertoire holds around 69,000 distinct CDR3 sequences, with roughly 95% as singletons. The CDR3 covers 14 residues. Germline loops: CDR1 DFQATT, CDR2 SNEGSKA (reference sequence). The V and J ends lost 1 base and 8 bases respectively, with 15 bases between them. TCR beta was sequenced from blood CD8+ and CD4+ T cells. Negative isolation was used for CD8+ and CD4+ T cells, and FACS enrichment was applied to TEMRA cells.

The chain links TRBV20-1 to TRBJ2-4; D might be TRBD1 (6 bases). Material: CD4+ T cells from PBMCs. This clonotype originated in a human donor with multiple sclerosis. CDR3 sequence: CSARATGTTDIQYF. The CDR3 DNA reads as TGCAGTGCTAGAGCGACAGGAACAACGGACATTCAGTACTTC.